The 13 T cell receptor beta chains in this list originate from one sample, sequenced in a study of siplizumab effects on memory and regulatory T cells. The table came from immunoSEQ multiplex PCR; TCRdb's copy has only in-frame clones and leaves some out. This table holds 70,000 or so clones, about 87% found once. Sequenced material: Tregs sorted from blood. The source is a human donor in good health.

The chain couples TRBV19 to TRBJ2-2; tentative D call: TRBD1 (5 bases). Germline loops: CDR1 LNHDA, CDR2 SQIVND (reference sequence). V shed 3 bases and J shed 3 bases, with 11 bases lying between them. The length of the CDR3 is 15 residues. The DNA of the CDR3 is TGTGCCAGTAGTATCTCCCAGGGTTACACCGGGGAGCTGTTTTTT. As protein: CASSISQGYTGELFF.

This sequence joins TRBV5-6 and TRBJ2-7, with D perhaps TRBD1 or TRBD2 (5 bases each). The CDR3 runs 15 residues. CDR1 SGHDT and CDR2 YYEEEE come from the germline V gene. Trimming left V 4 bases short and J 2 bases short, with 16 bases between. Written as DNA, the CDR3 is TGTGCCAGCAGCAAACCGGGGCTAGATACCTACGAGCAGTACTTC. This gives the protein CASSKPGLDTYEQYF.

In its sample, this clone was seen once. The CDR3 region has the DNA TGTGCCAGCAGCGCTAGCCTACAGGGACTAAAGGGCTACACCTTC. Translated, it gives CASSASLQGLKGYTF. V is TRBV7-6 and J is TRBJ1-2, with D possibly TRBD1 on 6 matching bases. This CDR3 region has 15 residues. Germline V CDR1 and CDR2: SGHVS, FNYEAQ. Trimming shortened V by 5 bases and J by 8 bases, and 21 bases separated the two germline ends.

The chain carries TRBV5-4 and TRBJ1-5; D ambiguous. Germline values: CDR1 SGHNT, CDR2 YYREEE (reference sequence). V was cut by 0 bases and J by 7 bases, with 11 bases left in between. This CDR3 spans 14 amino acids. This CDR3 reads CASSLVPNGQPQHF. Here the CDR3 DNA reads TGTGCCAGCAGCTTGGTCCCCAACGGACAGCCCCAGCATTTT.

The V and J genes are TRBV5-6 and TRBJ2-7; 8 positions match TRBD2. This CDR3 is built from 13 residues. Germline V gene data show CDR1 as SGHDT and CDR2 as YYEEEE. The V and J ends lost 0 bases and 9 bases, in that order; junction bases with no gene match: 5. CDR3 coding DNA: TGTGCCAGCAGCTTGGCCCCCGGGAGGGGGCAGTACTTC. Its translation is CASSLAPGRGQYF.

The chain combines TRBV5-1 with TRBJ2-2; D possibly corresponds to TRBD2 (6 bases). This CDR3 is 16 amino acids long. The germline V gene has CDR1 SGHRS and CDR2 YFSETQ. V dropped 0 bases and J dropped 0 bases, with 9 bases sitting between them. CDR3: CASSLGLGANTGELFF. For the CDR3, the DNA is TGCGCCAGCAGCTTGGGACTAGGGGCGAACACCGGGGAGCTGTTTTTT. The variable domain in full, completed from reference TRBV5-1 and TRBJ2-2, reads KAGVTQTPRYLIKTRGQQVTLSCSPISGHRSVSWYQQTPGQGLQFLFEYFSETQRNKGNFPGRFSGRQFSNSRSEMNVSTLELGDSALYLCASSLGLGANTGELFFGEGSRLTVL.

For this clone: A read error may account for a junction end that differs from germline. This chain joins TRBV7-7 and TRBJ2-7; D perhaps matches TRBD1 (6 bases). This CDR3 contains 14 residues. In germline, CDR1 is SSHAT, CDR2 FNYEAQ (reference sequence). The CDR3 DNA reads TGTGCTAGCAGCCCGACTGCAGGGGCGTTCGAGCAGTACTTC. Residues: CASSPTAGAFEQYF.

The rearrangement links TRBV5-1 to TRBJ1-3, with a weak D call TRBD1 (6 bases). The germline V gene has CDR1 SGHRS and CDR2 YFSETQ. CDR3 length equals 17 residues. The ends were cut back, 5 bases at V and 0 bases at J, with 18 bases in the middle. The CDR3 region has the DNA TGCGCCAGCAGTCTTACCGGGACACCGTCCTCTGGAAACACCATATATTTT. Its translation: CASSLTGTPSSGNTIYF.

The chain joins TRBV5-1 to TRBJ2-4, with D unclear. Germline CDR1 is SGHRS and CDR2 is YFSETQ. Trimming shortened V by 0 bases and J by 4 bases, and 11 bases separated the two germline ends. This CDR3 has 15 residues. The CDR3 nucleotides read TGCGCCAGCAGCTTGGGCCGGCTAGAGAAAAACATTCAGTACTTC. This encodes CASSLGRLEKNIQYF.

The V gene is TRBV30, the J gene TRBJ1-2, with 8 bases that match TRBD1. The germline V gene has CDR1 GTSNPN and CDR2 SVGIG (reference sequence). The CDR3 is made up of 15 amino acids. J gave up 8 bases and V 3 bases, and 14 bases lay outside the gene matches. The CDR3 protein is CAWRKPGQGGGGYTF. CDR3 nucleotides: TGTGCCTGGAGAAAACCTGGACAGGGTGGCGGGGGCTACACCTTC.

This chain joins TRBV19 and TRBJ2-1, with D perhaps matching TRBD1 (6 bases). The V and J ends lost 7 bases and 0 bases respectively, with 13 bases between them. Per germline, CDR1 LNHDA and CDR2 SQIVND (reference sequence). The CDR3 length is 15 residues. The CDR3 sequence: CASTQGQGSYNEQFF. The DNA for the CDR3 is TGTGCCAGTACCCAGGGGCAGGGCTCCTACAATGAGCAGTTCTTC.

The chain recombines TRBV11-3 with TRBJ2-1; 10 nucleotides agree with TRBD2. The CDR3 is 15 residues long. CDR1 SGHNT and CDR2 YENEEA come from the germline V gene. V lost 2 bases to trimming and J lost 5 bases; unmatched junction nucleotides: 3. CDR3 loop: CASSLRLAGNNEQFF. CDR3 DNA sequence: TGTGCCAGCAGCTTAAGACTAGCGGGCAACAATGAGCAGTTCTTC.

The genes are TRBV5-4 and TRBJ2-7; 8 bases map to TRBD2. The germline gives CDR1 SGHNT, CDR2 YYREEE (reference sequence). The J segment lost 2 bases and the V segment lost 3 bases, leaving 7 bases of the junction unmatched. CDR3 length equals 15 residues. The CDR3 bases are TGTGCCAGCAGCTCGCTTGGTAGCGGGACCTACGAGCAGTACTTC. This codes for CASSSLGSGTYEQYF.